Following are 25 T cell receptor beta chains from one sample sequenced in a study of T cells in Graves' hyperthyroidism and ophthalmopathy. The TCR beta CDR3 regions underwent amplification using RNA transcripts as the source. First-round RT-PCR targeting the TCR CDR3 was performed with the HTBI primer set. Via MiXCR, TCRdb re-called the multiplex PCR reads, giving one row per CDR3 protein. The table lists about 590,000 distinct CDR3 sequences, 13% to 15% of them singletons, with less than 9% in the top ten. Specimen: blood. Source of these receptors: a woman aged 18-29 years with Graves' ophthalmopathy.

The sample holds many counts of this clonotype. The chain recombines TRBV7-2 with TRBJ2-2, with a weak D call TRBD2 (6 bases). The germline V gene encodes CDR1 SGHTA and CDR2 FQGNSA. This CDR3 comprises 15 residues. V was cut by 2 bases and J by 7 bases, with 14 bases left in between. The CDR3 DNA is TGTGCCAGCAGCTTAACGGGAGAGTTGGGCGGGGAGCTGTTTTTT. It encodes CASSLTGELGGELFF. Looking up the rest from reference TRBV7-2 and TRBJ2-2 gives the full variable domain: GAGVSQSPSNKVTEKGKDVELRCDPISGHTALYWYRQSLGQGLEFLIYFQGNSAPDKSGLPSDRFSAERTGGSVSTLTIQRTQQEDSAVYLCASSLTGELGGELFFGEGSRLTVL.

The CDR3 DNA is TGCGCCAGCAGCCAAGGCCAGGGGGTTGATGGCAATCAGCCCCAGCATTTT. Translation gives CASSQGQGVDGNQPQHF. The V call is TRBV4-1, the J call TRBJ1-5; TRBD1 matches 7 bases. The CDR3 spans 17 residues. Germline V gene data show CDR1 as MGHRA and CDR2 as YSYEKL. J lost 2 bases, V lost 1 base, and 8 bases had no gene match.

This clonotype showed up just a few times. This chain uses TRBV10-3 with TRBJ1-6; 7 positions agree with TRBD1. Trimming removed 5 bases from V and 7 bases from J; junction bases left unmatched: 11. Germline CDR1 and CDR2: ENHRY and SYGVKD. This CDR3 is 16 amino acids long. This CDR3 is CAISRDSRPTNSPLHF. In DNA, the CDR3 is TGTGCCATCAGTCGGGACAGTCGGCCCACCAATTCACCCCTCCACTTT.

V is TRBV13 and J is TRBJ1-4; possible D gene TRBD1, 5 bases. The germline CDR1 and CDR2 sequences are PRHDT and FYEKMQ (reference sequence). The CDR3 is 18 amino acids. The ends were cut back, 4 bases at V and 3 bases at J, with 21 bases in the middle. The CDR3 protein is CASSSLLGLPTPNEKLFF. The CDR3 nucleotides read TGTGCCAGCAGCTCTCTATTGGGACTTCCTACCCCTAATGAAAAACTGTTTTTT.

A few counts support this clonotype. A junction end diverges from the germline sequence, so it may reflect a read error. This chain connects TRBV15 to TRBJ2-7; D gene unclear. Germline V gene lookup returns CDR1 LNHNV and CDR2 YYDKDF (reference sequence). This CDR3 region has 15 residues. CDR3 sequence (DNA): TGTGACACCAGCAGAGAGAGGACGTTTAACTACGAGCAGTACTTC. Its protein product is CDTSRERTFNYEQYF.

The chain has TRBV12-3 or TRBV12-4 and TRBJ1-5; 7 nucleotides line up with TRBD1. The CDR3 runs to 14 residues. After removal of 5 bases from V and 3 bases from J, the junction contained 4 bases not matched to a gene. The CDR3, as DNA: TGTGCCAGCAGTGGGACAGCCGCCAATCAGCCCCAGCATTTT. Translating it yields CASSGTAANQPQHF.

This clonotype was detected many times. The chain combines TRBV3-1 with TRBJ2-1; tentative D call: TRBD2 (6 bases). The V and J ends lost 5 bases and 0 bases respectively, with 11 bases between them. From germline, CDR1 is LGHDT and CDR2 YNNKEL (reference sequence). The CDR3 sequence is 15 residues long. The CDR3 loop is CASSSSESSYNEQFF. The CDR3 region has the DNA TGTGCCAGCAGCTCTAGCGAGAGCTCCTACAATGAGCAGTTCTTC.

This clonotype was observed a few times. The chain links TRBV4-1 to TRBJ2-6, with 7 bases fitting TRBD1. The V gene end was trimmed by 6 bases and the J gene end by 0 bases; junction bases not matched to a gene: 11. Germline values: CDR1 MGHRA, CDR2 YSYEKL. The CDR3 runs 18 residues. CDR3 DNA: TGCGCCAGCAGGCCTGTTCTGGACAGGAGCTCTGGGGCCAACGTCCTGACTTTC. Amino acid sequence: CASRPVLDRSSGANVLTF.

This clonotype appeared many times. The V and J genes are TRBV20-1 and TRBJ2-5; D possibly corresponds to TRBD2 (6 bases). There are 11 residues in the CDR3. V was cut by 5 bases and J by 4 bases, with 8 bases left in between. From germline, CDR1 is DFQATT and CDR2 SNEGSKA (reference sequence). CDR3 sequence: CSASSAETQYF. For the CDR3, the DNA is TGCAGTGCTTCTAGCGCAGAGACCCAGTACTTC.

This clonotype was observed many times. The rearrangement joins TRBV2 to TRBJ1-5, with 9 bases fitting TRBD1. The germline CDR1 and CDR2 sequences are SNHLY and FYNNEI. V shed 6 bases and J 0 bases; nucleotides not matched to a gene: 6. The CDR3 extends over 16 amino acids. CDR3 amino acids: CASRTGGSNSNQPQHF. The CDR3 DNA sequence: TGTGCCAGCAGAACAGGGGGCTCGAATAGCAATCAGCCCCAGCATTTT.

Many counts were recorded for this clonotype. The chain recombines TRBV28 with TRBJ2-4, with 9 positions matching TRBD2. Per the germline V gene, CDR1 is MDHEN and CDR2 is SYDVKM. The CDR3 has 18 amino acids. V lost 2 bases, J lost 1 base, and 9 bases stayed unmatched. CDR3 bases: TGTGCCAGCAGTTTAGGGGGCGGGAGGGCCGTCGCCAAAAACATTCAGTACTTC. Its translation: CASSLGGGRAVAKNIQYF.

This clonotype appeared many times. The rearrangement links TRBV6-1 to TRBJ2-2; no clear D. Per the germline V gene, CDR1 is MNHNS and CDR2 is SASEGT. The CDR3 has 13 residues. The V end was cut by 4 bases, the J end by 7 bases, with 10 bases between. The CDR3 sequence: CASSGPIGGELFF. In DNA, the CDR3 is TGTGCCAGCAGTGGACCCATCGGCGGGGAGCTGTTTTTT.

This clonotype showed up many times. This chain joins TRBV30 and TRBJ1-5; D perhaps matches TRBD1 (6 bases). CDR1 and CDR2 (germline): GTSNPN, SVGIG (reference sequence). The CDR3 contains 15 residues. V was trimmed by 0 bases and J by 7 bases, leaving 16 bases between them. The CDR3 protein is CAWSVRWGAGQPQHF. The CDR3 region has the DNA TGTGCCTGGAGTGTACGTTGGGGGGCAGGGCAGCCCCAGCATTTT.

Many counts were recorded for this clonotype. The chain's CDR3 is CASSQDLGGAKNIQYF. The CDR3 DNA sequence: TGTGCCAGCAGCCAAGATTTAGGGGGCGCCAAAAACATTCAGTACTTC. This chain links TRBV3-1 with TRBJ2-4; 7 nucleotides line up with TRBD1. V dropped 0 bases and J dropped 1; count of bases not matched to a gene: 3. Germline V CDR1 and CDR2: LGHDT, YNNKEL (reference sequence). This CDR3 spans 16 amino acids. The full variable domain, with the rest looked up from reference TRBV3-1 and TRBJ2-4, is DTAVSQTPKYLVTQMGNDKSIKCEQNLGHDTMYWYKQDSKKFLKIMFSYNNKELIINETVPNRFSPKSPDKAHLNLHINSLELGDSAVYFCASSQDLGGAKNIQYFGAGTRLSVL.

This clonotype was observed at least ten times. The chain is built from TRBV6-1 and TRBJ1-5; TRBD1 agrees at 9 bases. CDR1 and CDR2 from the germline V gene are MNHNS and SASEGT. The CDR3 has 14 amino acids. With 0 bases clipped from V and 9 bases from J, the junction kept 3 bases outside the gene matches. The CDR3 DNA sequence: TGTGCCAGCAGTGAAGCTCCGGGACAGGGGCCCCAGCATTTT. Translating it yields CASSEAPGQGPQHF.

This clonotype occurred many times. The chain employs TRBV2 and TRBJ2-7, with TRBD2 matching over 8 bases. This CDR3 has 16 residues. V shed 3 bases, J shed 3 bases, and the junction held 10 bases outside the gene matches. The germline V gene has CDR1 SNHLY and CDR2 FYNNEI. DNA for the CDR3: TGTGCCAGCAGTGAGCTGCTAGCGGGTGAGCTCTACGAGCAGTACTTC. This translates into CASSELLAGELYEQYF.

This clonotype has at least ten counts. The rearrangement uses TRBV27 and TRBJ1-1, with a tentative D call TRBD1 (5 bases). V gave up 5 bases and J gave up 9 bases, with 10 bases separating them. This CDR3 region has 11 residues. Germline loops: CDR1 MNHEY, CDR2 SMNVEV (reference sequence). CDR3 DNA sequence: TGTGCCAGCAGTCCCGGGACGAAAGCTTTCTTT. Its protein product is CASSPGTKAFF.

As regards this clonotype: Being one base from a much bigger clone, this may be a read error. The chain uses TRBV7-9 and TRBJ2-1; TRBD2 matches at 10 bases. CDR1 and CDR2 from the germline V gene are SEHNR and FQNEAQ (reference sequence). Trimming removed 3 bases from V and 8 bases from J; junction bases left unmatched: 7. The CDR3 length is 15 residues. CDR3 DNA sequence: TGTGCCAGCAGCTTTGCCGGGACTAGCGACGATGAGCAGTTCTTC. Its translation is CASSFAGTSDDEQFF.

The chain employs TRBV19 and TRBJ1-5, with D unresolved. Germline lookup yields CDR1 LNHDA and CDR2 SQIVND (reference sequence). The CDR3 loop spans 15 amino acids. Trimming pared 7 bases from V and 0 bases from J, leaving 13 bases between. Written as DNA, the CDR3 is TGTGCCAGTACAGAGAAGTCGTTTAGCAATCAGCCCCAGCATTTT. As protein: CASTEKSFSNQPQHF.

This clonotype was detected many times. This chain joins TRBV28 and TRBJ2-2; TRBD1 or TRBD2 may be the D gene (7 bases each). The CDR3 is 19 residues long. In germline, CDR1 is MDHEN, CDR2 SYDVKM. The V end was cut by 3 bases, the J end by 1 base, with 21 bases between. The CDR3 loop is CASSFRGYSAGRNTGELFF. CDR3 nucleotide sequence: TGTGCCAGCAGTTTCAGGGGGTATTCAGCGGGAAGGAACACCGGGGAGCTGTTTTTT. The entire variable domain, with the rest obtained from reference TRBV28 and TRBJ2-2, is as follows: DVKVTQSSRYLVKRTGEKVFLECVQDMDHENMFWYRQDPGLGLRLIYFSYDVKMKEKGDIPEGYSVSREKKERFSLILESASTNQTSMYLCASSFRGYSAGRNTGELFFGEGSRLTVL.

In its sample, this clonotype was seen many times. The genes are TRBV2 and TRBJ2-1; D is undetermined. CDR3 length: 15 amino acids. In germline, CDR1 is SNHLY, CDR2 FYNNEI. With 6 bases removed from V and 5 bases from J, the gap between germline ends came to 17 bases. The CDR3 is CASSAIPDAHNEQFF. The CDR3 DNA sequence: TGTGCCAGCAGCGCTATCCCCGACGCCCACAATGAGCAGTTCTTC.

A remark on this clonotype: This may be a read error: a much more frequent sequence differs by one nucleotide. The CDR3 sequence is CSVDSRLLDEQFF. Here the CDR3 DNA reads TGCAGCGTTGATTCCCGGCTCTTGGATGAGCAGTTCTTC. V usage is TRBV29-1 and J usage is TRBJ2-1, with no clear D. Germline CDR1 SQVTM, CDR2 ANQGSEA. The CDR3 runs to 13 residues. Trimming removed 3 bases at V and 8 bases at J, with 14 bases between.

J is TRBJ2-3 and V is TRBV5-6; 11 bases are a match to TRBD2. CDR1 SGHDT and CDR2 YYEEEE come from the germline V gene. The CDR3 is made up of 15 amino acids. J was trimmed by 4 bases and V by 3 bases; bases with no gene match: 4. CDR3 residues: CASSWGTSGPDTQYF. CDR3 DNA sequence: TGTGCCAGCAGCTGGGGGACTAGCGGCCCAGATACGCAGTATTTT.

The gene calls are TRBV20-1 and TRBJ2-5; 7 bases match TRBD1. The CDR3 extends over 13 amino acids. Unmatched junction bases numbered 8, after V lost 6 bases and J lost 4 bases. The V gene's germline CDR1 is DFQATT and CDR2 SNEGSKA (reference sequence). CDR3 loop: CSALDRVGETQYF. The CDR3 coding sequence is TGCAGTGCCCTCGACAGGGTCGGAGAGACCCAGTACTTC.

This chain joins TRBV19 and TRBJ2-2; 14 nucleotides align to TRBD2. Germline CDR1 and CDR2: LNHDA and SQIVND (reference sequence). V shed 3 bases, J shed 2 bases, and the junction held 8 bases outside the gene matches. The CDR3 is made up of 19 amino acids. This CDR3 is CASSMLGLAGEKNTGELFF. The CDR3 DNA reads TGTGCCAGTAGTATGCTGGGACTAGCGGGAGAAAAAAACACCGGGGAGCTGTTTTTT.